The sequence of this TCR beta chain was determined in a study of blood T cell repertoires in COVID-19. In the study overall: PBMCs, B-cell-depleted T cells, or T cells were the source of the cDNA or gDNA that made up the material.

Trimming removed 6 bases from V and 6 bases from J; junction bases left unmatched: 6. The V gene's germline CDR1 is MNHEY and CDR2 SVGAGI. The CDR3 is 15 residues long. This table comes from immunoSEQ multiplex PCR, and its TCRdb copy is limited to in-frame clones, with some not included. The sample lists hundreds of thousands of clones; about 80% were seen once. Sequenced: peripheral blood. This TCR came from a woman between 45 and 65 years old who had recovered from COVID-19. This chain connects TRBV6-5 to TRBJ2-2, with TRBD2 identical over 11 bases. Here the CDR3 DNA reads TGTGCCAGCAGCAGTAGCGGGGGGGTTCCCGGGGAGCTGTTTTTT. It translates to CASSSSGGVPGELFF.